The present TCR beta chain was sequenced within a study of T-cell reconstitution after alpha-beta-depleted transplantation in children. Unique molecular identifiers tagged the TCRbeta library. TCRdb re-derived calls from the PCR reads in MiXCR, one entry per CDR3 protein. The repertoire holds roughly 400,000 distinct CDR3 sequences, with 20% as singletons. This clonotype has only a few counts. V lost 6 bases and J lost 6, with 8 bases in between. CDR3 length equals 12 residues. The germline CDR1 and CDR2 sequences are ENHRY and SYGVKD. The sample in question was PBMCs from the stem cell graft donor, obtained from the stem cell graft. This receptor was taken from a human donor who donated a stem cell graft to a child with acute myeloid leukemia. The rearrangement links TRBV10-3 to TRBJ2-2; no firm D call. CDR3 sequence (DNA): TGTGCCATCAGATCTAGTTCCGGGGAGCTGTTTTTT. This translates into CAIRSSSGELFF.